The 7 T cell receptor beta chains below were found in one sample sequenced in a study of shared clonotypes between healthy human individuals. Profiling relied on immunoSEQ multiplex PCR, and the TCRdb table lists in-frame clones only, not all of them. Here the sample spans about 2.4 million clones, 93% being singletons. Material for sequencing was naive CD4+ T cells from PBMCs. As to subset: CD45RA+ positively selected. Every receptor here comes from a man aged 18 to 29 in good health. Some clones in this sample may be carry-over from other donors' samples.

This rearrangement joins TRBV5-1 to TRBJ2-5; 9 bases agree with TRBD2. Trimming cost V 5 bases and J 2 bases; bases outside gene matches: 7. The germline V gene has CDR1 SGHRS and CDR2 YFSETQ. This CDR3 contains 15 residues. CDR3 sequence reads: CASSRIAGEQETQYF. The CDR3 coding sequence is TGCGCCAGCAGTAGAATAGCGGGAGAGCAAGAGACCCAGTACTTC.

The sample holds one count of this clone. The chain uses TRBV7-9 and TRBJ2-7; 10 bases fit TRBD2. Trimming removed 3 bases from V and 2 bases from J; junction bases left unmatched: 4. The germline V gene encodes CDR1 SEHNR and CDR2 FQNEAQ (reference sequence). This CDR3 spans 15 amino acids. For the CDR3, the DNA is TGTGCCAGCAGCTTCTTAGCGGGGGGTACCTACGAGCAGTACTTC. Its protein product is CASSFLAGGTYEQYF.

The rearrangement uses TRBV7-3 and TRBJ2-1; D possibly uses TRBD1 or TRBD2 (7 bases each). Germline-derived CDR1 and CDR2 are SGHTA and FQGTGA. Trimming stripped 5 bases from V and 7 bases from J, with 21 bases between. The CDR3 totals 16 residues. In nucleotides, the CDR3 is TGTGCCAGCAGCCTTCTCGCAGGGGGGGCCTCGAATGAGCAGTTCTTC. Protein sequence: CASSLLAGGASNEQFF.

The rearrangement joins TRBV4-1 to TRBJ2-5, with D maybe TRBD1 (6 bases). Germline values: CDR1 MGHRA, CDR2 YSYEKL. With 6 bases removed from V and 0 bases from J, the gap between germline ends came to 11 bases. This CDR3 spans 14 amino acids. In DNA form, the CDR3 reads TGCGCCAGCAGTCGACAGGCGAACCAAGAGACCCAGTACTTC. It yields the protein CASSRQANQETQYF.

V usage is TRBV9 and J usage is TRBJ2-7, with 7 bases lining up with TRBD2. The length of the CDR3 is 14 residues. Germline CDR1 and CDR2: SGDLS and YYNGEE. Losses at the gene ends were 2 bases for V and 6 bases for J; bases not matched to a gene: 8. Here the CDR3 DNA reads TGTGCCAGCAGCGTCGGCGGGAGTTGGGGCGAGCAGTACTTC. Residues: CASSVGGSWGEQYF.

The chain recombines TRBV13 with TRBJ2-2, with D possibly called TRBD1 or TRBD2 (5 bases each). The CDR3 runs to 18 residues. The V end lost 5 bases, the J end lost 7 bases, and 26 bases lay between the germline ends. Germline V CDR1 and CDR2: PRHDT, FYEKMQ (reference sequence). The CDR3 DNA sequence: TGTGCCAGCAGCCCCCCTCGAGGGACCGGACGGTTGGGCGGGGAGCTGTTTTTT. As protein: CASSPPRGTGRLGGELFF.

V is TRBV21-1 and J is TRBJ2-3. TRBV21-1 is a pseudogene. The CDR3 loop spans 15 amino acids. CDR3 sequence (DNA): TGTGCCAGCAGCAAAGCGGTGGGGGGCCCACCTACGCAGTATTTT. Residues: CASSKAVGGPPTQYF.